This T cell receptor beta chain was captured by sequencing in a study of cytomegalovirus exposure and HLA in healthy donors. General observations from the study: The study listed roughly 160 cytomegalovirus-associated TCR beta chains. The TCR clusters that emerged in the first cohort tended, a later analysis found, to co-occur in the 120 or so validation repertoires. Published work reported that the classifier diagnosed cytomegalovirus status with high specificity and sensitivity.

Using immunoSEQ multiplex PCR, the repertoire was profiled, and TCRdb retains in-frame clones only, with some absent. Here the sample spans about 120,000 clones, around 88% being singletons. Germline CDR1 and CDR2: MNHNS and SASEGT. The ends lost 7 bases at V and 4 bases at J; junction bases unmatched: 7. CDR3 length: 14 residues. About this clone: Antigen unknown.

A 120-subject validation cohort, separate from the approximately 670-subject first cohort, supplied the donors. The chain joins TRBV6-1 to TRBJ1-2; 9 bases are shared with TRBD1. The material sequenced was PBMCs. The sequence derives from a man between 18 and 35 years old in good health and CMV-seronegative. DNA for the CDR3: TGTGCCAGCACTCTGGACAGGGGAATCTATGGCTACACCTTC. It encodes CASTLDRGIYGYTF.